Listed below are T cell receptor beta chains from one sample, sequenced in a study of blood T cell repertoires in COVID-19. The table came from immunoSEQ multiplex PCR; TCRdb's copy has only in-frame clones and leaves some out. The sample holds some 300,000 clones, approximately 91% seen once. Sequences were obtained from PBMCs or T cells enriched from blood (not recorded which). The receptors here all came from a woman aged 40-49 years who had recovered from COVID-19. Each CDR3 is given with its conserved first and last residue. The D gene is left open where the match is weak. Expanded clones get a size class; other rows say once, few or many, or leave the size out.

abundance	d_gene	v_gene	j_gene	CDR3aa	CDR3nt
-	TRBD2	TRBV7-8	TRBJ2-1	CASSFLAGGINEQFF	TGTGCCAGCAGCTTCCTAGCGGGAGGGATCAATGAGCAGTTCTTC
-	TRBD2	TRBV18	TRBJ2-2	CASSLPGGDSSNSNTGELFF	TGTGCCAGCTCACTTCCGGGGGGGGACTCTTCGAATTCGAACACCGGGGAGCTGTTTTTT
-	TRBD1	TRBV30	TRBJ1-2	CAWSDLDRGYGYTF	TGTGCCTGGAGTGACCTCGACAGGGGCTATGGCTACACCTTC
-	-	TRBV2	TRBJ1-2	CASTEQNNPYYGYTF	TGTGCCAGCACTGAGCAGAACAACCCTTACTATGGCTACACCTTC
-	TRBD2	TRBV30	TRBJ2-1	CAWGLAGSYNEQFF	TGTGCCTGGGGACTAGCGGGCTCCTACAATGAGCAGTTCTTC
-	-	TRBV2	TRBJ1-1	CASTLGANTEAFF	TGTGCCAGCACCTTGGGGGCCAACACTGAAGCTTTCTTT
-	-	TRBV7-2	TRBJ2-1	CASSLVGGYYNEQFF	TGTGCCAGCAGCTTAGTCGGCGGTTATTACAATGAGCAGTTCTTC
-	-	TRBV5-1	TRBJ2-7	CASSLDGGSLEQYF	TGCGCCAGCAGCTTGGACGGAGGCTCGCTCGAGCAGTACTTC
-	-	TRBV9	TRBJ1-2	CASSDGTPGGYTF	TGTGCCAGCAGCGACGGGACTCCCGGGGGCTACACCTTC
once	TRBD1	TRBV6-2/TRBV6-3	TRBJ1-2	CASSYRDRVAYGYTF	TGTGCCAGCAGTTACCGGGACAGGGTGGCCTATGGCTACACCTTC
-	-	TRBV6-5	TRBJ1-5	CASIRRGGGNQPQHF	TGTGCCAGTATTAGGCGGGGCGGCGGCAATCAGCCCCAGCATTTT
-	TRBD2	TRBV5-1	TRBJ2-1	CASSRTSGRANEQFF	TGCGCCAGCAGCAGAACTAGCGGGAGAGCGAATGAGCAGTTCTTC
once	TRBD1	TRBV18	TRBJ1-1	CASSPDRGSAEAFF	TGTGCCAGCTCACCAGACAGGGGGAGCGCTGAAGCTTTCTTT
-	TRBD2	TRBV11-2	TRBJ2-1	CASSLLAFSYNEQFF	TGTGCCAGCAGCCTACTAGCGTTCTCCTACAATGAGCAGTTCTTC
-	TRBD2	TRBV5-1	TRBJ2-1	CASSSNAGGPDEQFF	TGCGCCAGCAGCTCCAATGCGGGGGGGCCGGATGAGCAGTTCTTC
-	-	TRBV9	TRBJ2-7	CASSVAGTPYEQYF	TGTGCCAGCAGCGTAGCTGGGACTCCCTACGAGCAGTACTTC
-	-	TRBV6-5	TRBJ2-1	CASSSPLGDEQFF	TGTGCCAGCAGTTCCCCCCTGGGCGATGAGCAGTTCTTC
-	TRBD1	TRBV5-1	TRBJ1-6	CASSLMGQGDSPLHF	TGCGCCAGCAGCTTGATGGGACAGGGTGATTCACCCCTCCACTTT
-	TRBD2	TRBV7-2	TRBJ2-2	CASSSSGGTGELFF	TGTGCCAGCAGTTCTAGCGGGGGGACCGGGGAGCTGTTTTTT
-	-	TRBV6-1	TRBJ1-5	CASSEPGSVVFQPQHF	TGTGCCAGCAGTGAACCCGGTTCCGTGGTGTTTCAGCCCCAGCATTTT
-	TRBD1	TRBV7-2	TRBJ1-1	CASSSGTGLEAFF	TGTGCCAGCAGCTCAGGGACAGGGCTTGAAGCTTTCTTT
-	TRBD2	TRBV27	TRBJ2-1	CASSFSSRGGAYNEQFF	TGTGCCAGCAGTTTTAGTTCCCGGGGGGGAGCCTACAATGAGCAGTTCTTC
-	-	TRBV29-1	TRBJ1-2	CSVERFGVGYTF	TGCAGCGTTGAACGGTTCGGGGTTGGCTACACCTTC
once	TRBD1	TRBV18	TRBJ1-2	CASSPLGTDTNYGYTF	TGTGCCAGCTCACCACTCGGGACAGACACTAACTATGGCTACACCTTC
-	-	TRBV7-9	TRBJ1-2	CVFGGSNYGYTF	TGTGTTTTCGGAGGAAGTAACTATGGCTACACCTTC
-	-	TRBV6-5	TRBJ1-2	CASSYGQGIYGYTF	TGTGCCAGCAGTTACGGGCAGGGGATCTATGGCTACACCTTC
-	-	TRBV2	TRBJ2-2	CASSEQGGATGELFF	TGTGCCAGCAGTGAACAGGGTGGTGCCACCGGGGAGCTGTTTTTT
-	-	TRBV3-1/TRBV3-2	TRBJ1-1	CASSQGDRSEAFF	TGTGCCAGCAGCCAAGGCGATCGGAGTGAAGCTTTCTTT
-	-	TRBV20-1	TRBJ2-7	CSASPRQYF	TGCAGTGCTAGCCCGCGGCAGTACTTC
once	-	TRBV2	TRBJ1-2	CASRKEAYGYTF	TGTGCCAGCAGGAAGGAGGCCTATGGCTACACCTTC
-	TRBD1	TRBV9	TRBJ2-7	CASSVETGNYEQYF	TGTGCCAGCAGCGTAGAGACAGGGAACTACGAGCAGTACTTC
-	TRBD2	TRBV10-1	TRBJ2-3	CASSAGGPGTDTQYF	TGCGCCAGCAGTGCGGGGGGGCCGGGCACAGATACGCAGTATTTT
-	TRBD1	TRBV10-1	TRBJ1-2	CASSRQGGYGYTF	TGCGCCAGCAGTAGACAGGGCGGCTATGGCTACACCTTC
-	TRBD1	TRBV9	TRBJ2-2	CASSVETGVTGELFF	TGTGCCAGCAGCGTAGAGACAGGGGTCACCGGGGAGCTGTTTTTT
-	TRBD1	TRBV5-1	TRBJ1-2	CASSLGPSGTGGYTF	TGCGCCAGCAGCTTGGGACCCTCCGGGACAGGGGGCTACACCTTC
-	-	TRBV7-2	TRBJ2-2	CASSPPGTRNTGELFF	TGTGCCAGCAGCCCCCCCGGGACTCGCAACACCGGGGAGCTGTTTTTT
few	-	TRBV5-4	TRBJ2-5	CASSSGRSQETQYF	TGTGCCAGCAGCTCTGGCCGTTCCCAAGAGACCCAGTACTTC
-	TRBD1	TRBV3-1/TRBV3-2	TRBJ2-3	CASSLVPGQPTDTQYF	TGTGCCAGCAGCTTAGTCCCGGGACAGCCCACAGATACGCAGTATTTT
once	-	TRBV30	TRBJ1-1	CAWSVRGYTEAFF	TGTGCCTGGAGTGTAAGGGGATACACTGAAGCTTTCTTT
-	TRBD1	TRBV12-3/TRBV12-4	TRBJ1-1	CASILQGAGEAFF	TGTGCCAGCATTCTACAGGGGGCGGGTGAAGCTTTCTTT
-	-	TRBV20-1	TRBJ2-7	CSARLEEQYF	TGCAGTGCTAGGTTGGAGGAGCAGTACTTC
-	TRBD1	TRBV4-2	TRBJ2-2	CASSQDEGTGGNIGELFF	TGTGCCAGCAGCCAGGACGAAGGGACAGGGGGGAACATCGGGGAGCTGTTTTTT
-	-	TRBV7-8	TRBJ1-2	CASSLIADRANYGYTF	TGTGCCAGCAGCTTAATAGCGGATAGGGCGAACTATGGCTACACCTTC
-	TRBD1	TRBV5-5	TRBJ1-6	CASSGDRGPYNSPLHF	TGTGCCAGCAGCGGGGACAGGGGACCGTATAATTCACCCCTCCACTTT
-	-	TRBV6-2/TRBV6-3	TRBJ2-1	CASSRRGLVNEQFF	TGTGCCAGCAGCCGCCGAGGGTTGGTCAATGAGCAGTTCTTC
-	-	TRBV7-3	TRBJ2-2	CASRIGGMNPGELFF	TGTGCCAGCAGGATAGGAGGGATGAACCCCGGGGAGCTGTTTTTT
-	TRBD2	TRBV5-1	TRBJ2-5	CASKLAGAYQETQYF	TGCGCCAGTAAGCTAGCGGGGGCATACCAAGAGACCCAGTACTTC